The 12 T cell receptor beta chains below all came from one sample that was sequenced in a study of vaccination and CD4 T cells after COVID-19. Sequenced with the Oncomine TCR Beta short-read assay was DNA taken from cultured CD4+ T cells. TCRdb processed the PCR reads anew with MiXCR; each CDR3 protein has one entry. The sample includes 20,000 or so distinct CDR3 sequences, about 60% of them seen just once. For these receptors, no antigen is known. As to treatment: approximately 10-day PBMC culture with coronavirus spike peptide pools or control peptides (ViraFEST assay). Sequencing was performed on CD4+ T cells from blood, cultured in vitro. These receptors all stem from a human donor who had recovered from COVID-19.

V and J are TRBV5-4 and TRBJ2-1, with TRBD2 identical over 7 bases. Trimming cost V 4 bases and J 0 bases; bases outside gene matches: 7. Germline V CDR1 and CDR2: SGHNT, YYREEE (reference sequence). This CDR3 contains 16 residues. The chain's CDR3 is CASSVSGPSSYNEQFF. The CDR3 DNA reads TGTGCCAGCAGCGTTAGCGGGCCGAGCTCCTACAATGAGCAGTTCTTC.

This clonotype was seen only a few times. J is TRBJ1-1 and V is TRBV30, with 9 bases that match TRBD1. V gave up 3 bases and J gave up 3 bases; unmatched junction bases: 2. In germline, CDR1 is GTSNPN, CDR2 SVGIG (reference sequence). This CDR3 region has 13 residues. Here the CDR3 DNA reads TGTGCCTGGAGCCGACAGGGGGACACTGAAGCTTTCTTT. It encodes CAWSRQGDTEAFF.

In DNA, the CDR3 is TGTGCCATCAGACCATTAAGTGGGATGACTAGCGGATCCACCGGGGAGCTGTTTTTT. Translating gives CAIRPLSGMTSGSTGELFF. The chain recombines TRBV10-3 with TRBJ2-2, with 9 bases aligning to TRBD2. The germline gives CDR1 ENHRY, CDR2 SYGVKD. The CDR3 covers 19 residues. The trim removed 6 bases at V and 4 bases at J, leaving 18 bases unmatched.

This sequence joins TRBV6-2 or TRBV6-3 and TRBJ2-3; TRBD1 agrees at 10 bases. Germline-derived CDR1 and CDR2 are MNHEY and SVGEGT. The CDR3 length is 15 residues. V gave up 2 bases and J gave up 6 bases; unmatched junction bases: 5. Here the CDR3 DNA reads TGTGCCAGCAGTTACGGGGACAGGGGCCAGGATACGCAGTATTTT. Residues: CASSYGDRGQDTQYF.

The CDR3 DNA reads as TGTGCCACCAGCAGAGTAGGATCAGCGGGTGCGTTTTGGGCCAACGTCCTGACTTTC. This sequence encodes CATSRVGSAGAFWANVLTF. This chain connects TRBV15 to TRBJ2-6; tentative D call: TRBD2 (6 bases). Trimming took 1 base from V and 5 from J, leaving 21 bases between them. The length of the CDR3 is 19 residues. Germline CDR1 is LNHNV and CDR2 is YYDKDF (reference sequence).

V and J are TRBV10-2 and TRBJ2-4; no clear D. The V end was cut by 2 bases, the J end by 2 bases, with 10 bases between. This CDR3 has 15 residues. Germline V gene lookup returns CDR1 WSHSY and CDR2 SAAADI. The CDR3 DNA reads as TGCGCCAGCAGTGAGGCCTGGGTTACCAAAAACATTCAGTACTTC. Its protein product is CASSEAWVTKNIQYF.

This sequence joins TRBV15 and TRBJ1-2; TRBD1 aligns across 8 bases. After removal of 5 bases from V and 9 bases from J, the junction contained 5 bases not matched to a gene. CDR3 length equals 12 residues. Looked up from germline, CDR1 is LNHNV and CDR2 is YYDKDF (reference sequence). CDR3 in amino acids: CATSEDRGRYTF. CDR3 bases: TGTGCCACCAGCGAAGACAGGGGTCGCTACACCTTC.

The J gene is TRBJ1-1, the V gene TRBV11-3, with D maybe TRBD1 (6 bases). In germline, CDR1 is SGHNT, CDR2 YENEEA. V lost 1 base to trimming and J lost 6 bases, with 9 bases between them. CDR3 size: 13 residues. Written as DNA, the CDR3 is TGTGCCAGCAGCTTAGCCGGGGGCGCTGAAGCTTTCTTT. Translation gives CASSLAGGAEAFF. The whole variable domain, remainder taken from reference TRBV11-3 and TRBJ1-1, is EAGVVQSPRYKIIEKKQPVAFWCNPISGHNTLYWYLQNLGQGPELLIRYENEEAVDDSQLPKDRFSAERLKGVDSTLKIQPAELGDSAVYLCASSLAGGAEAFFGQGTRLTVV.

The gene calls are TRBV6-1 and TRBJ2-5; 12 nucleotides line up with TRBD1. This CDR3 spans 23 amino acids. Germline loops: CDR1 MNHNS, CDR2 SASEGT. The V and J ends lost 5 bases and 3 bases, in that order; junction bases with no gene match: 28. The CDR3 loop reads CASSRSRDRGRLSKREAKETQYF. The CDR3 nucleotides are TGTGCCAGCAGTCGATCCCGGGACAGGGGGCGATTGTCGAAGCGGGAGGCGAAAGAGACCCAGTACTTC.

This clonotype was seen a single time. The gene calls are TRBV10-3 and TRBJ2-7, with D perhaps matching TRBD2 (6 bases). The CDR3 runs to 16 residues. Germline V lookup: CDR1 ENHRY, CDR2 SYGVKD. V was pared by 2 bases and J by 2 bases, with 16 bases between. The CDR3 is CAISERVASETYEQYF. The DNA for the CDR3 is TGTGCCATCAGTGAGCGAGTAGCTAGCGAGACCTACGAGCAGTACTTC.

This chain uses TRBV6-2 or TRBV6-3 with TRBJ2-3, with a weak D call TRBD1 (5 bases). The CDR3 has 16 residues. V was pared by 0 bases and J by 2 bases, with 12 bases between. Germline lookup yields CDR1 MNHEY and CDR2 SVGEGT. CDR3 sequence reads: CASSYSSGHTTDTQYF. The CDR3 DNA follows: TGTGCCAGCAGTTACTCGTCAGGGCACACCACAGATACGCAGTATTTT.

CDR3 sequence reads: CSATTGLAGSNEQFF. The CDR3 nucleotides read TGCAGTGCTACCACGGGGCTAGCGGGGAGCAATGAGCAGTTCTTC. V and J are TRBV20-1 and TRBJ2-1; 9 bases match TRBD2. The CDR3 runs to 15 residues. CDR1 is DFQATT and CDR2 is SNEGSKA in the germline V gene (reference sequence). With 4 bases clipped from V and 6 bases from J, the junction kept 10 bases outside the gene matches.